These 29 T cell receptor beta chains were all obtained from the same sample, sequenced in a study of breast tumors, draining lymph nodes, adjacent tissues. TCRdb re-analysed the multiplex PCR reads in MiXCR, keeping a single row per CDR3 protein. The sample consists of over 60,000 distinct CDR3 sequences, 40% to 45% of them appearing once. Sequencing input: breast tumor tissue. These receptors all come from a female donor with breast cancer. Some clones in this sample may be carry-over from other donors' samples.

The chain joins TRBV18 to TRBJ1-3, with D perhaps matching TRBD1 (5 bases). CDR1 KGHSH and CDR2 LQKENI come from the germline V gene. This CDR3 is built from 14 residues. V lost 3 bases and J 3 bases, leaving 9 bases between the germline ends. DNA of the CDR3: TGTGCCAGCTCACCCGAGGGGTTTGGAAACACCATATATTTT. This sequence encodes CASSPEGFGNTIYF.

This chain joins TRBV7-2 and TRBJ2-3; the match to TRBD2 covers 12 bases. The CDR3 consists of 18 residues. From germline, CDR1 is SGHTA and CDR2 FQGNSA. V shed 2 bases, J shed 1 base, and the junction held 7 bases outside the gene matches. CDR3 coding DNA: TGTGCCAGCAGCTTAACGTCTAGCGGGAGGGGCGGCACAGATACGCAGTATTTT. It codes for CASSLTSSGRGGTDTQYF.

About this clonotype: This clone may be a read error of a much larger clone one base away. The chain employs TRBV9 and TRBJ2-1, with TRBD2 identical over 9 bases. There are 17 residues in the CDR3. The germline CDR1 and CDR2 sequences are SGDLS and YYNGEE. The CDR3 DNA reads TGTGCCAGCAGCGTAGCGGAGCGGGGGGCAACCTACACTGAGCAGTTCTTC. It is translated as CASSVAERGATYTEQFF. The variable domain in full, completed from reference TRBV9 and TRBJ2-1, reads DSGVTQTPKHLITATGQRVTLRCSPRSGDLSVYWYQQSLDQGLQFLIQYYNGEERAKGNILERFSAQQFPDLHSELNLSSLELGDSALYFCASSVAERGATYTEQFFGPGTRLTVL.

In the case of this clonotype: Germline is not matched at one junction end, which may reflect a read error. J is TRBJ1-5 and V is TRBV6-6; the D gene is possibly TRBD1 (5 bases). Germline loops: CDR1 MNHNY, CDR2 SVGAGI (reference sequence). CDR3 length: 16 residues. CDR3 amino acids: CASSYSSGGYNEPQHF. CDR3 nucleotide sequence: TGTGCCAGCAGTTACTCCAGCGGGGGATACAATGAGCCCCAGCATTTT.

This clonotype was picked up many times. This rearrangement joins TRBV7-9 to TRBJ2-2, with no clear D. This CDR3 region has 15 residues. Germline CDR1 and CDR2: SEHNR and FQNEAQ (reference sequence). Trimming shortened V by 4 bases and J by 0 bases, and 9 bases separated the two germline ends. The CDR3 DNA follows: TGTGCCAGCAGCTCGCGCAGTGCGAACACCGGGGAGCTGTTTTTT. Residues: CASSSRSANTGELFF.

Comment on this clonotype: The DNA is omitted, as the CDR3 cannot be located on it reliably, and the CDR3 follows TCRdb's listing. The rearrangement uses TRBV19 and TRBJ1-1; the D call in the table, TRBD1, was not verified against the DNA. The CDR3 length equals 23 residues, ends included. Germline values: CDR1 LNHDA, CDR2 SQIVND (reference sequence). The CDR3 reads CASSFRSQETQYFGPGLNTEAFF.

This clonotype appeared many times. The chain combines TRBV9 with TRBJ2-3; the D call may be TRBD1 or TRBD2 (6 bases each). This CDR3 spans 17 amino acids. Trimming removed 1 base at V and 2 bases at J, with 17 bases between. Germline V lookup: CDR1 SGDLS, CDR2 YYNGEE. The CDR3 region is CASSVRGSGSDTDTQYF. In DNA form, the CDR3 reads TGTGCCAGCAGCGTAAGGGGGTCCGGGAGTGACACAGATACGCAGTATTTT.

This clonotype was recorded only once. The V and J genes are TRBV2 and TRBJ2-3, with 7 bases fitting TRBD1. The V gene's germline CDR1 is SNHLY and CDR2 FYNNEI. The CDR3 contains 14 residues. J lost 6 bases, V lost 4 bases, and 7 bases had no gene match. The CDR3 DNA follows: TGTGCCAGCAGTGGAGACAGGGTCGGTGATACGCAGTATTTT. It specifies CASSGDRVGDTQYF.

The table lists this clonotype with many counts. This chain connects TRBV6-5 to TRBJ2-5; 12 bases are shared with TRBD2. V dropped 7 bases and J dropped 6; count of bases not matched to a gene: 6. Germline CDR1 reads MNHEY; CDR2 reads SVGAGI. This CDR3 region has 14 residues. The CDR3 DNA reads TGTGCCAGCACAGGACTAGCGGGAAGGAAGACCCAGTACTTC. This translates into CASTGLAGRKTQYF.

This clonotype was counted many times. This chain uses TRBV6-6 with TRBJ2-2, with no clear D. The CDR3 runs 14 residues. V lost 4 bases and J 3 bases, leaving 9 bases between the germline ends. Per germline, CDR1 MNHNY and CDR2 SVGAGI (reference sequence). The DNA for the CDR3 is TGTGCCAGCAGTTGCCCGGGTTACACCGGGGAGCTGTTTTTT. Translated, it gives CASSCPGYTGELFF.

The chain combines TRBV20-1 with TRBJ2-1; 8 bases map to TRBD2. Germline CDR1 DFQATT, CDR2 SNEGSKA (reference sequence). The J segment lost 4 bases and the V segment lost 6 bases, leaving 11 bases of the junction unmatched. The CDR3 has 15 amino acids. The CDR3 nucleotides read TGCAGTGCACTACCGAGCGGGAGAACTTACAATGAGCAGTTCTTC. It encodes CSALPSGRTYNEQFF.

For this clonotype: The junction departs from the called germline gene at one end, perhaps through a read error. The CDR3 nucleotides read TGCGCCAGCAGTCACTCTAAACAGGGGACGGCTGGAAACACCATATATTTT. It translates to CASSHSKQGTAGNTIYF. The V call is TRBV6-5, the J call TRBJ1-3; 7 bases fit TRBD1. Germline V gives CDR1 MNHEY, CDR2 SVGAGI. The CDR3 covers 17 residues.

Remarks on this clonotype: Possible read error: a much larger clone is one base away. The chain recombines TRBV5-1 with TRBJ2-5; D gene uncertain. Germline CDR1 SGHRS, CDR2 YFSETQ. This CDR3 is built from 14 residues. As DNA, the CDR3 is TGCGCCAGCAGCTTGGGGGCCTCTGGAGAGCCCCAGTACTTC. Amino acid sequence: CASSLGASGEPQYF.

The chain uses TRBV29-1 and TRBJ1-4; D may be TRBD1 (6 bases). CDR1 is SQVTM, CDR2 ANQGSEA, per germline. This CDR3 contains 14 residues. The CDR3, as DNA: TGCAGTTCAGGGGCTCGGGTTGGTGTTGAAAAACTGTTTTTT. It is translated as CSSGARVGVEKLFF.

This clonotype has at least ten counts. V and J are TRBV6-1 and TRBJ1-3; no firm D call. The germline CDR1 and CDR2 sequences are MNHNS and SASEGT. Trimming took off 8 bases at V and 1 base at J, with 18 bases between the two ends. CDR3 length equals 16 residues. The CDR3 region has the DNA TGTGCCAGCGGAGAGCCCGGGCGGGGTTCTGGAAACACCATATATTTT. Translation gives CASGEPGRGSGNTIYF.

The CDR3 nucleotides are TGTGCCAGCAGCGAGTCCACGGGGGCGTCGGGCACCGGGGAGCTGTTTTTT. This translates into CASSESTGASGTGELFF. This chain connects TRBV9 to TRBJ2-2, with D perhaps assigned TRBD1 or TRBD2 (6 bases each). The CDR3 runs 17 residues. CDR1 SGDLS and CDR2 YYNGEE come from the germline V gene. Deletions cut 3 bases from V and 4 bases from J, with 19 bases between.

The chain joins TRBV20-1 to TRBJ1-5, with TRBD1 matching 7 bases. V was clipped by 5 bases and J by 4 bases; unmatched bases: 5. The CDR3 spans 13 residues. The germline V gene encodes CDR1 DFQATT and CDR2 SNEGSKA (reference sequence). CDR3 sequence: CSAAGQKNQPQHF. The CDR3 region has the DNA TGCAGTGCTGCGGGACAGAAGAATCAGCCCCAGCATTTT.

This clonotype was observed many times. CDR3: CASGPLAGVLTGELFF. The CDR3, as DNA: TGTGCCAGCGGACCACTAGCGGGAGTTCTCACCGGGGAGCTGTTTTTT. V usage is TRBV6-5 and J usage is TRBJ2-2; 11 bases match TRBD2. The CDR3 length is 16 residues. Trimming removed 8 bases from V and 4 bases from J; junction bases left unmatched: 9. CDR1 and CDR2 from the germline V gene are MNHEY and SVGAGI.

This clonotype occurred a few times. Given a much more abundant clone one base away, this may be a read error. V and J are TRBV6-2 or TRBV6-3 and TRBJ1-5; D not resolved. The ends were cut back, 5 bases at V and 7 bases at J, with 9 bases in the middle. This CDR3 contains 12 residues. Per the germline V gene, CDR1 is MNHEY and CDR2 is SVGEGT. The CDR3 region has the DNA TGTGCCAGCAGTCATGCCGGGCAGCCCCAGCATTTT. This gives the protein CASSHAGQPQHF.

There are many counts of this clonotype. V is TRBV13 and J is TRBJ2-1; 11 bases match TRBD2. The CDR3 extends over 16 amino acids. Germline V gene lookup returns CDR1 PRHDT and CDR2 FYEKMQ (reference sequence). The J segment lost 7 bases and the V segment lost 2 bases, leaving 7 bases of the junction unmatched. CDR3 loop: CASSLYLAGGPNEQFF. As DNA, the CDR3 is TGTGCCAGCAGCTTATATTTAGCGGGGGGGCCTAATGAGCAGTTCTTC.

This clonotype was counted ten times or more. The chain is built from TRBV7-9 and TRBJ2-3, with D tentatively TRBD2 (7 bases). Trimming removed 5 bases at V and 6 bases at J, with 21 bases between. Germline V gene lookup returns CDR1 SEHNR and CDR2 FQNEAQ (reference sequence). CDR3 length equals 16 residues. The CDR3 reads CASSRGGALKFDTQYF. For the CDR3, the DNA is TGTGCCAGCAGCCGAGGGGGGGCCCTTAAATTTGATACGCAGTATTTT.

This clonotype has ten or more counts. One junction end does not reproduce the germline sequence, and a read error may be involved. This sequence joins TRBV7-7 and TRBJ2-2; 10 bases line up with TRBD1. The germline gives CDR1 SSHAT, CDR2 FNYEAQ (reference sequence). CDR3 length equals 15 residues. The CDR3 sequence is CASSRDRGNTGELFF. CDR3 nucleotides: TGTGCTAGCAGTCGGGACAGGGGAAACACCGGGGAGCTGTTTTTT. Based on the CDR3 plus reference TRBV7-7 and TRBJ2-2, the full variable domain is GAGVSQSPRYKVTKRGQDVTLRCDPISSHATLYWYQQALGQGPEFLTYFNYEAQPDKSGLPSDRFSAERPEGSISTLTIQRTEQRDSAMYRCASSRDRGNTGELFFGEGSRLTVL.

This chain connects TRBV7-8 to TRBJ2-2; unclear D gene. V lost 1 base, J lost 2 bases, and 8 bases lay in between. The germline V gene has CDR1 SGHVS and CDR2 FQNEAQ. The CDR3 extends over 15 amino acids. The CDR3 loop reads CASSLGAANTGELFF. In DNA form, the CDR3 reads TGTGCCAGCAGCTTAGGGGCAGCAAACACCGGGGAGCTGTTTTTT.

CDR3 DNA: TGTGCCACCCCCCCGGTGCCGGTGGGGATCACAGATACGCAGTATTTT. It is translated as CATPPVPVGITDTQYF. J is TRBJ2-3 and V is TRBV24-1; no reliable D call. Trimming stripped 9 bases from V and 2 bases from J, with 20 bases between. The V gene's germline CDR1 is KGHDR and CDR2 SFDVKD. This CDR3 is 16 amino acids long.

As regards this clonotype: A junction boundary mismatches the germline segment, possibly from a read error. V and J are TRBV7-9 and TRBJ2-2; D possibly uses TRBD1 or TRBD2 (5 bases each). Germline-derived CDR1 and CDR2 are SEHNR and FQNEAQ (reference sequence). The CDR3 is 20 amino acids. CDR3 protein: CASSLANLGHGTENTGELFF. CDR3 DNA: TGTGCCAGCAGCTTAGCGAACCTCGGACATGGGACCGAGAACACCGGGGAGCTGTTTTTC.

This clonotype was observed at least ten times. The chain combines TRBV11-2 with TRBJ1-1; D is unclear. Germline V gene lookup returns CDR1 SGHAT and CDR2 FQNNGV. The ends were cut back, 1 base at V and 2 bases at J, with 11 bases in the middle. The CDR3 contains 15 residues. CDR3 region: CASSLVGISNTEAFF. CDR3 bases: TGTGCCAGCAGCTTAGTCGGCATCTCCAACACTGAAGCTTTCTTT.

This clonotype was detected ten times or more. This chain uses TRBV6-5 with TRBJ2-7; D is unclear. Germline loops: CDR1 MNHEY, CDR2 SVGAGI. The CDR3 covers 13 residues. V shed 5 bases and J shed 4 bases, with 12 bases lying between them. As DNA, the CDR3 is TGTGCCAGCAGTATTCACGGGCTATACGAGCAGTACTTC. It specifies CASSIHGLYEQYF.

This clonotype was recorded many times. V is TRBV27 and J is TRBJ2-7; 8 positions match TRBD1. The CDR3 contains 14 residues. Trimming took 6 bases from V and 1 from J; bases not matched to a gene: 5. Germline-derived CDR1 and CDR2 are MNHEY and SMNVEV (reference sequence). CDR3 sequence: CASRKGQGSYEQYF. The CDR3 DNA follows: TGTGCCAGCAGGAAAGGACAGGGATCCTACGAGCAGTACTTC.

The chain joins TRBV4-2 to TRBJ2-6; perhaps D is TRBD1 or TRBD2 (5 bases each). Germline values: CDR1 LGHNA, CDR2 YNFKEQ. The V end lost 1 base, the J end lost 8 bases, and 9 bases lay between the germline ends. The CDR3 length is 14 residues. The CDR3 DNA follows: TGTGCCAGCAGCCAAGGGCCGGGACCCAACGTCCTGACTTTC. Residues: CASSQGPGPNVLTF.